This T cell receptor beta chain derives from a study of blood T cell repertoires in COVID-19. Study context: COVID-19 samples collected from the United States, Italy and Spain covered acute and convalescent phases. PBMCs, B-cell-depleted T cells, or T cells were the source of the cDNA or gDNA that made up the material.

Authors' analysis steps: Scientists estimated how many nucleated cells there were by amplifying reference gene primers. Profiling relied on immunoSEQ multiplex PCR, and the TCRdb table lists in-frame clones only, not all of them. That table supplies the V and J calls and clone size; D and trimming were determined from the DNA. The sample holds around 270,000 clones, around nine tenths seen once. The CDR3 length is 14 residues. CDR1 and CDR2 (germline): SNHLY, FYNNEI. J lost 0 bases, V lost 6 bases, and 4 bases had no gene match. The sequence was collected from a man younger than 40 with acute or convalescent COVID-19. The sample comprised peripheral blood. V gene TRBV2 combines with J gene TRBJ1-1; 7 bases map to TRBD1. CDR3 DNA sequence: TGTGCCAGCAGGATACAGGGGATGAACACTGAAGCTTTCTTT. Residues: CASRIQGMNTEAFF.